The source of this TCR beta chain is a study of beta chain features in type 1 diabetes. As for the study in general: Sorted cells numbering under 140,000,000 were examined across all samples.

Via CD45RO/CCR7/CD25/CD127/CD95/CD27, cells of the CD4+ naive, central memory, regulatory and stem cell-like memory subsets were sorted. Regarding the study as a whole: Patients with Type 1 diabetes showed moderately but significantly shorter TCRB CDR3s in all four CD4+ subsets. In these data, an HLA type influence on TCRB rearrangement remained unresolved.

The germline V gene has CDR1 ENHRY and CDR2 SYGVKD. This CDR3 spans 13 amino acids. V was clipped by 10 bases and J by 0 bases, with 10 bases between them. cDNA synthesis used the whole RNA isolate, giving expressed TCRB sequences. The protocol was immunoSEQ multiplex PCR, while the TCRdb copy is restricted to in-frame clones and leaves out a portion. The repertoire holds hundreds of thousands of clones, with under 15% as singletons. Note on this clone: Its antigen is not identified.

The sample taken for sequencing was naive CD4+ T cells from blood. The chain uses TRBV10-3 and TRBJ1-3; D not certain. This receptor was identified in a man younger than 30 with type 1 diabetes. CDR3 region: CATSGSSGNTIYF. The CDR3 DNA reads as TGTGCCACCTCTGGCAGCTCTGGAAACACCATATATTTT.